This TCR beta chain was obtained from a study of PD-L1 blockade in urothelial cancer. Time point of the sample: peripheral blood 6 weeks after treatment start. The assay was immunoSEQ multiplex PCR, and TCRdb's table has in-frame clones only and misses some. The sample holds about 43,000 clones, roughly four fifths seen once. Germline V lookup: CDR1 MNHNY, CDR2 SVGAGI (reference sequence). The length of the CDR3 is 14 residues. The V gene end was trimmed by 2 bases and the J gene end by 5 bases; junction bases not matched to a gene: 2. Specimen: PBMCs, collected around atezolizumab (anti-PD-L1) treatment. The V call is TRBV6-6, the J call TRBJ1-5; 8 bases match TRBD1. The clonotype comes from a man between 60 and 75 years old with urothelial cancer. The DNA of the CDR3 is TGTGCCAGCAGTTACCCGACAGGGGATCAGCCCCAGCATTTT. It yields the protein CASSYPTGDQPQHF.